A selection of T cell receptor beta chains follows, all from one sample in a study of OX40 agonist ivuxolimab in advanced cancers. The method was immunoSEQ multiplex PCR; TCRdb's version includes in-frame clones alone and lacks a portion of them. The table lists 5,500 to 7,000 clones, approximately 72% of them singletons. Sequencing was performed on CD4+ or CD8+ T cells sorted from blood, taken in a trial of the OX40 agonist ivuxolimab. All receptors derive from an adult with an advanced solid tumor such as melanoma, head and neck, liver or kidney cancer. Both conserved end residues are part of each CDR3. A D gene is named only where the DNA matches it firmly. A row's size may be missing; if present it is once, few, many or a size class.

few	NA	TRBV6-1	TRBJ1-4	TGTGCCAGCAGCGACAGGATTGCAACTAATGAAAAACTGTTTTTT	CASSDRIATNEKLFF
few	TRBD2	TRBV19	TRBJ2-1	TGTGCCAGTAGTACGTGGACTAGCGGGGGGTACAATGAGCAGTTCTTC	CASSTWTSGGYNEQFF
NA	TRBD1	TRBV7-9	TRBJ1-1	TGTGCCAGCAGCTTGGGACAGGAGGGTCTTTACTTT	CASSLGQEGLYF
medium-sized	NA	TRBV27	TRBJ2-1	TGTGCCAGCAGTTTAGATTGGAGCGATGAGCAGTTCTTC	CASSLDWSDEQFF
NA	TRBD2	TRBV29-1	TRBJ2-1	TGCAGCGTTGAAGGACTAGCGGGAACGAGCTCCTACAATGAGCAGTTCTTC	CSVEGLAGTSSYNEQFF
NA	TRBD1	TRBV6-6	TRBJ2-5	TGTGCCAGCAGGGACAGGGCTGAGACCCAGTACTTC	CASRDRAETQYF
few	NA	TRBV29-1	TRBJ2-2	TGCAGCGTTGACGGGGGAGGGACAAACACCGGGGAGCTGTTTTTT	CSVDGGGTNTGELFF
few	TRBD2	TRBV7-2	TRBJ2-7	TGTGCCAGCAGCCAACCTAGCGGTGCCTACGAGCAGTACTTC	CASSQPSGAYEQYF
few	TRBD2	TRBV10-2	TRBJ2-1	TGCGCCAGCAGTCCGGGACTAGCTGGGAATGAGCAGTTCTTC	CASSPGLAGNEQFF
NA	NA	TRBV13	TRBJ2-5	TGTGCCAGCAGTAACCTCCGGGACCTCCAAGAGACCCAGTACTTC	CASSNLRDLQETQYF
once	NA	TRBV30	TRBJ1-3	TGTGCCTGGGAAACAGGGGGAAACACCATATATTTT	CAWETGGNTIYF
NA	NA	TRBV12-5	TRBJ1-1	TGTGCTAGTGGGCACGACCAGAGGGGCGCGGGGGAGGGAGCTTTCTTT	CASGHDQRGAGEGAFF
NA	TRBD1	TRBV11-1	TRBJ2-7	TGTGCCAGCAGCCCCGGTCAACGGACAGGGACCTACGAGCAGTACTTC	CASSPGQRTGTYEQYF
NA	NA	TRBV6-6	TRBJ2-2	TGTGCCAGCGGCTCAGGGGTGGGCAGGGGCGGGGAGCTGTTTTTT	CASGSGVGRGGELFF
NA	NA	TRBV5-4	TRBJ1-2	TGTGCCAGCAGCTTAGATCGGTCGGGGGCTTACTATGGCTACACCTTC	CASSLDRSGAYYGYTF
NA	NA	TRBV7-9	TRBJ2-3	TGTGCCAGCAGCCATTGGACGGACACAGATACGCAGTATTTT	CASSHWTDTDTQYF
once	NA	TRBV30	TRBJ2-2	TGTGCCTGGAGTCAGAGGGAACCCGGGGAGCTGTTTTTT	CAWSQREPGELFF
NA	NA	TRBV2	TRBJ1-1	TGTGCCAGCAGTTACACAGAACAAGGGGAAGCTTTCTTT	CASSYTEQGEAFF
once	NA	TRBV5-2	TRBJ2-2	TGTGCCAGCAACCTAGCGGGAGAGGACACCGGGGAGCTGTTTTTT	CASNLAGEDTGELFF
NA	NA	TRBV5-1	TRBJ2-1	TGCGCCAGCAGCTTTGGGTTTAGGTCCTACAATGAGCAGTTCTTC	CASSFGFRSYNEQFF
NA	NA	TRBV7-9	TRBJ2-3	TGTGCCAGCAGCTTAGAATTACCAGATACGCAGTATTTT	CASSLELPDTQYF
NA	NA	TRBV15	TRBJ2-7	TGTGCCACCAGAGGGGAGGGGGGCCAGCAGTACTTC	CATRGEGGQQYF
NA	TRBD2	TRBV27	TRBJ2-3	TGTGCCAGCACCGGACTAGCGGGAACTAGCACAGATACGCAGTATTTT	CASTGLAGTSTDTQYF
NA	TRBD2	TRBV7-6	TRBJ2-5	TGTGCCAGCAGCTTAGCTCTAGGAACTAGCGGAGGAGAGACCCAGTACTTC	CASSLALGTSGGETQYF
NA	TRBD2	TRBV5-4	TRBJ2-1	TGTGCCAGCAGCTTGGTGTCTAGCGGGTACAATGAGCAGTTCTTC	CASSLVSSGYNEQFF
once	TRBD2	TRBV9	TRBJ2-5	TGTGCCAGCAGCGAGGGACTAGCGGGAGTGGAGACCCAGTACTTC	CASSEGLAGVETQYF
NA	NA	TRBV7-8	TRBJ2-7	TGTGCCAGCAGCTTAGGATCCTACGAGCAGTACTTC	CASSLGSYEQYF
NA	NA	TRBV27	TRBJ1-2	TGTGCCAGCAGTCCGGGAGCAAGCTATGGCTACACCTTC	CASSPGASYGYTF
medium-sized	TRBD1	TRBV4-3	TRBJ2-1	TGCGCCAGCAGCCAAGAGACAGGGGGCTACAATGAGCAGTTCTTC	CASSQETGGYNEQFF
NA	TRBD1	TRBV25-1	TRBJ1-2	TGTGCCAGCAGACAGGGGATATATGGCTACACCTTC	CASRQGIYGYTF
NA	TRBD2	TRBV4-2	TRBJ2-7	TGTGCCAGCAGCCTTGTCATCGGGACTAGCGGGCTCGAGCAGTACTTC	CASSLVIGTSGLEQYF
NA	NA	TRBV4-1	TRBJ2-3	TGCGCCAGCAGCCTAGCGGCTAGCACAGATACGCAGTATTTT	CASSLAASTDTQYF
NA	NA	TRBV4-1	TRBJ2-5	TGCGCCAGCAGCTCTTCGGGAGACGAGACCCAGTACTTC	CASSSSGDETQYF
NA	NA	TRBV6-1	TRBJ1-1	TGTGCCAGCAGCCCAACAGGGCCTGAAGCTTTCTTT	CASSPTGPEAFF
NA	NA	TRBV7-9	TRBJ2-6	TGTGCCAGCAGCCATGGACAGTACTCTGGGGCCAACGTCCTGACTTTC	CASSHGQYSGANVLTF
NA	NA	TRBV10-2	TRBJ1-1	TGCACCAAATGGGGGGGGAACACTGAAGCTTTCTTT	CTKWGGNTEAFF
NA	NA	TRBV6-5	TRBJ2-7	TGTGCCAGCAGTTCCGGGAGTGCAGAGTACGAGCAGTACTTC	CASSSGSAEYEQYF
NA	TRBD1	TRBV27	TRBJ1-6	TGTGCCAGCGGCCGATCGACAGGGGGCTCACCCCTCCACTTT	CASGRSTGGSPLHF
NA	NA	TRBV21-1	TRBJ2-1	TGTGCCAGCAGCAAAGCTGGTGGAAAAGCGGGAGGGCCGGGCTCCTACAATGAGCAGTTCTTC	CASSKAGGKAGGPGSYNEQFF
NA	TRBD2	TRBV11-2	TRBJ2-7	TGTGCCAGCAGCTTAGAACTAGCGGGACCCGCCTACGAGCAGTACTTC	CASSLELAGPAYEQYF
NA	TRBD2	TRBV5-8	TRBJ2-1	TGTGCCAGCAGCTCCATAACTAGCGCGGTGTACAATGAGCAGTTCTTC	CASSSITSAVYNEQFF